What follows describes a single TCR beta chain. Its antigen is currently not known. The input lacks base qualities; no much larger clone sits a single base away. Blood samples were collected up to 4 times in the first month after transplant and then at least monthly when available. Libraries were made using the immunoSEQ multiplex PCR assay. Adaptive Biotechnologies carried out high-throughput TCR-beta CDR3 sequencing of genomic DNA for most patients. The study's processing was this. Adaptive's ImmunoSEQ software was the source of the TCR sequencing data for about 18 patients, while three other patients were processed with MiXCR and VDJtools. CDR3 nucleotide sequences shared between donor and recipient were removed because the origin of such sequences could not be assigned. To be classed as alloreactive, a clone needed at least 2-fold expansion over unstimulated cells and a minimum CFSE-low frequency of 0.002% (template counts) or 0.001% (read counts). Mappable clones were those detected in sequenced pre-transplant spleen, lymph node, or MLR CFSE-low populations of the donor or recipient. Cumulative frequency of alloreactive clones was calculated as a percentage of all sequences weighted by copy number. Drawn from immuneACCESS, this table holds only the in-frame rearrangements with V and J called that TCRdb kept. Clones are partly lost; checked studies trace under half to an unresolved V gene and leave the rest unexplained. The V and J calls and clone size come from that table; D and trimming were worked out from the DNA. The sample table lists more than 10,000 clones, around 80% of them with a count of one. Roughly 52% of the sample is held by the ten biggest clonotypes.

This record belongs to a study of graft-versus-host responses after intestinal transplantation listed by TCRdb under 2021. In the study overall: The transplants that recipients got were multivisceral, liver-intestinal, or isolated intestinal. Every recipient was given anti-thymocyte globulin induction, then maintenance tacrolimus and steroids for 3 to 4 years. Graft-versus-host and host-versus-graft alloreactive T cell clones were tracked in the graft, circulation and bone marrow after intestinal transplantation using bulk TCR-beta CDR3 sequencing. Alloreactive clones were identified by sequencing pre-transplant mixed lymphocyte reaction products and comparing them with unstimulated pre-transplant donor and recipient T cells. Of the 20 to 25 intestinal transplant recipients enrolled in the cohort, one of whom was a retransplant, a few patients without pretransplant specimens were excluded. Donor T cell macrochimerism was defined as a peak of at least 4% donor T cells among recipient peripheral blood mononuclear cells. Samples from three later patients were sequenced in-house on an Illumina MiSeq with MiXCR processing rather than by the commercial service. The paper as a whole reports these results and caveats: Patients with donor T cell macrochimerism had high GvH to HvG T cell clonal ratios in their allografts. Conclusions were limited by the relatively low number and heterogeneity of intestinal transplant patients. GvH clones turned up in recipient bone marrow, with some appearing earlier in ileal mucosa or blood, a pattern consistent with an intestinal mucosal origin. Peak levels of circulating GvH clones were associated with declines in HvG clones early after transplant.

This clonotype was sampled from a human patient who received an intestinal transplant, so some T cells may come from the graft donor. The sequenced sample was PBMCs, obtained approximately 120 days after transplant.

The nucleotide sequence reads TGTGCCAGCAGTGAACTAACGGTTTACAATGAGCAGTTCTTC. Its translation is CASSELTVYNEQFF. This receptor chain uses TRBV2 and TRBJ2-1; a confident D gene designation cannot be given. CDR1 and CDR2 (SNHLY, FYNNEI) derive from the germline V gene. Between the V and J ends, shortened by 2 bases and 4 bases respectively, the junction contains 9 bases. There are 14 amino acids in the CDR3, from cysteine to phenylalanine inclusive. The kept DNA is CDR3 alone, 42 bases in frame from the first base.